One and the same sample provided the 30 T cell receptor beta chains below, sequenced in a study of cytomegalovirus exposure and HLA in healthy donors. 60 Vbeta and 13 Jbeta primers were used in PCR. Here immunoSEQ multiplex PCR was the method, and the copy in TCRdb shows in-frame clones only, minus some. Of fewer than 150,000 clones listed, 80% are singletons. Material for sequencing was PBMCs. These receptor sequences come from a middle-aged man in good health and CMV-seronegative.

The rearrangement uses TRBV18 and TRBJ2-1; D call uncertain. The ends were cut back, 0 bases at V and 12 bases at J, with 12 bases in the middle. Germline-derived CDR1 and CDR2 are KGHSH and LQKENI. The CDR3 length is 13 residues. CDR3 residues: CASSPPAAFWQFF. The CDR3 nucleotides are TGTGCCAGCTCACCACCGGCGGCATTCTGGCAGTTCTTC.

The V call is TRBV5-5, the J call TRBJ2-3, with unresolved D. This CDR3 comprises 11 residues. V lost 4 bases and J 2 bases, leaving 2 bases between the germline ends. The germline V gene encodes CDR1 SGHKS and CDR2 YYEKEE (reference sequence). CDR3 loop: CASSHTDTQYF. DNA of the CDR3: TGTGCCAGCAGCCACACAGATACGCAGTATTTT.

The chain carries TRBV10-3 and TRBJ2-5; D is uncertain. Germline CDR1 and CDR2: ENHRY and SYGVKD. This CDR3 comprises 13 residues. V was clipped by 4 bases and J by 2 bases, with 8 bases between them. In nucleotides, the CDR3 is TGTGCCATCAGTGTGGCCATTCAAGAGACCCAGTACTTC. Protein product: CAISVAIQETQYF.

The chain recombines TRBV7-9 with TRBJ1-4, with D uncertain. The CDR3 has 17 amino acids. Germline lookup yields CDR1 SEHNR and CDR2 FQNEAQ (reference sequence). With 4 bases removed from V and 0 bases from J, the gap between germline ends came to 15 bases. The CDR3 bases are TGTGCCAGCAGCTCAGGAGGAGACCCTTCAACTAATGAAAAACTGTTTTTT. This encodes CASSSGGDPSTNEKLFF.

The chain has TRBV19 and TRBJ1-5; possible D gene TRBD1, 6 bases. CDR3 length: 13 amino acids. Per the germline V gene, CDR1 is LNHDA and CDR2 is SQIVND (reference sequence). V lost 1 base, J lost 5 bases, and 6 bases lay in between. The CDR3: CASSIAGDQPQHF. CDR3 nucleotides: TGTGCCAGTAGTATAGCAGGGGATCAGCCCCAGCATTTT.

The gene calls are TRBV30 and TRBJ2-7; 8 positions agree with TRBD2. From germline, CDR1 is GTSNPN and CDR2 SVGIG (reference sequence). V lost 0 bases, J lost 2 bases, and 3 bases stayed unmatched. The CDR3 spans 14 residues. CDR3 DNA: TGTGCCTGGAGTGTGCCGGGAGGGCCCTACGAGCAGTACTTC. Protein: CAWSVPGGPYEQYF.

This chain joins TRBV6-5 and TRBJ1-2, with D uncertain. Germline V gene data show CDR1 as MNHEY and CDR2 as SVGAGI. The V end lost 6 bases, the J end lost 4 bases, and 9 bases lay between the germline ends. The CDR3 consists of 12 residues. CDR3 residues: CASSTPIYGYTF. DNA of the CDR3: TGTGCCAGCAGCACTCCCATCTATGGCTACACCTTC.

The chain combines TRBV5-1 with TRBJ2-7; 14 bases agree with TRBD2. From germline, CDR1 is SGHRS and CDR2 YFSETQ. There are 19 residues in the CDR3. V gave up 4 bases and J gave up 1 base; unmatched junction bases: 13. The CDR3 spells CASSVGQGLAGGRSYEQYF. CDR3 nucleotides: TGCGCCAGCAGCGTCGGGCAAGGACTAGCGGGGGGCCGGTCCTACGAGCAGTACTTC.

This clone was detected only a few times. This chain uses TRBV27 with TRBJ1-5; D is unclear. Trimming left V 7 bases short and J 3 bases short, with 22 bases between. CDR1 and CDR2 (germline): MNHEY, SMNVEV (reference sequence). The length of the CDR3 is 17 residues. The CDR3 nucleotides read TGTGCCAGCACCTCCACCGCGGGCGGTTCTACCAATCAGCCCCAGCATTTT. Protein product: CASTSTAGGSTNQPQHF.

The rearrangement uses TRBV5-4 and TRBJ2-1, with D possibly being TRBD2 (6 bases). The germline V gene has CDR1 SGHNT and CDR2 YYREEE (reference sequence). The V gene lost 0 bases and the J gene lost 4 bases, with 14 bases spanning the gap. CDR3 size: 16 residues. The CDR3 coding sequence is TGTGCCAGCAGCTTGGAGACGAGGGGACTTTACAATGAGCAGTTCTTC. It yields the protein CASSLETRGLYNEQFF.

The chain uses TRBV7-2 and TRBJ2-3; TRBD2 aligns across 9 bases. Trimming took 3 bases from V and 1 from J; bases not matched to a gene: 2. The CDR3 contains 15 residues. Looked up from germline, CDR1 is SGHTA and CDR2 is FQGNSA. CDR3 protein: CASSLGGGGTDTQYF. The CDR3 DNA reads TGTGCCAGCAGCTTGGGCGGGGGGGGCACAGATACGCAGTATTTT.

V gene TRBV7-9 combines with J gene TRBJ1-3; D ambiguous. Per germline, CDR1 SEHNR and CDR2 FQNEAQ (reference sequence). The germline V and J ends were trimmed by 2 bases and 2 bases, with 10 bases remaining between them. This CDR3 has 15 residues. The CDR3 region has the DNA TGTGCCAGCAGCTTAATGCGGGAGCCTGGAAACACCATATATTTT. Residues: CASSLMREPGNTIYF.

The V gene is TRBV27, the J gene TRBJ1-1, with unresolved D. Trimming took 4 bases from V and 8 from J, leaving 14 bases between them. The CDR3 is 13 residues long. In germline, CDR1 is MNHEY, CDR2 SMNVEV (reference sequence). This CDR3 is CASSSSGPAEAFF. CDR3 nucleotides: TGTGCCAGCAGTTCTTCTGGTCCTGCGGAAGCTTTCTTT.

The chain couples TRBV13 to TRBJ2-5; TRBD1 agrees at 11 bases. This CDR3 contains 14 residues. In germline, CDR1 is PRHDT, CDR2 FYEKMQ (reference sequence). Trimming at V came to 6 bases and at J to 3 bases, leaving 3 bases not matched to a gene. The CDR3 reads CASRGQGGEETQYF. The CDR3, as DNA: TGTGCCAGCAGGGGACAGGGGGGCGAAGAGACCCAGTACTTC.

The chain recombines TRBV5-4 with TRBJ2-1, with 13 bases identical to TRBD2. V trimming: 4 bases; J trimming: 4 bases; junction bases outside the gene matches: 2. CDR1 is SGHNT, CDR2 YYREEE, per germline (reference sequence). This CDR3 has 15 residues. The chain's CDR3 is CASSRLAGGYNEQFF. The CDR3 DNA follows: TGTGCCAGCAGCAGACTAGCGGGGGGTTACAATGAGCAGTTCTTC. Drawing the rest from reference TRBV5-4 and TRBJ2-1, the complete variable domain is ETGVTQSPTHLIKTRGQQVTLRCSSQSGHNTVSWYQQALGQGPQFIFQYYREEENGRGNFPPRFSGLQFPNYSSELNVNALELDDSALYLCASSRLAGGYNEQFFGPGTRLTVL.

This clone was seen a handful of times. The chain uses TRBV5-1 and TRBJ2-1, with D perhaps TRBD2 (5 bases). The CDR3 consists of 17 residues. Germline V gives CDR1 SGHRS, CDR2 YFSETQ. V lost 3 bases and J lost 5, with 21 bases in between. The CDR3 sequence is CASSWIAGKIGDNEQFF. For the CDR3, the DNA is TGCGCCAGCAGCTGGATCGCCGGGAAAATTGGGGACAATGAGCAGTTCTTC.

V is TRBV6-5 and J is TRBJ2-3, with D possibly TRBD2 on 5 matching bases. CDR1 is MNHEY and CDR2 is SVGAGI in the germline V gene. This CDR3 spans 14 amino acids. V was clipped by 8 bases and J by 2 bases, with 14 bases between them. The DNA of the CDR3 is TGTGCCAGCGGCGCGCGGCGGGTCACAGATACGCAGTATTTT. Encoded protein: CASGARRVTDTQYF.

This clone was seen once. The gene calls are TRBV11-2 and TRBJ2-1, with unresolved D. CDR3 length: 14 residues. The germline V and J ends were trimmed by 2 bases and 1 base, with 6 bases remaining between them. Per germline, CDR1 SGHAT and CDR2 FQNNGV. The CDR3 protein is CASSLRLSYNEQFF. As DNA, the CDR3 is TGTGCCAGCAGCTTAAGACTTTCCTACAATGAGCAGTTCTTC.

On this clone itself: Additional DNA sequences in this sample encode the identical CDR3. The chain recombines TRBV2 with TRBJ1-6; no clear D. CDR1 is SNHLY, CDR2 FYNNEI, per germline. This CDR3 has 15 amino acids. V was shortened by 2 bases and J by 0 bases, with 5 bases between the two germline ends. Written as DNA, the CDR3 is TGTGCCAGCAGTGAAAGGAGCTCCTATAATTCACCCCTCCACTTT. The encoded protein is CASSERSSYNSPLHF.

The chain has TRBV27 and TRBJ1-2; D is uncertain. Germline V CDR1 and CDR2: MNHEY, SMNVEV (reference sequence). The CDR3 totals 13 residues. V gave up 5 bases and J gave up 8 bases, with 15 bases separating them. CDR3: CASSPRDIEGYTF. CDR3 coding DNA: TGTGCCAGCAGTCCGAGGGATATTGAGGGCTACACCTTC.

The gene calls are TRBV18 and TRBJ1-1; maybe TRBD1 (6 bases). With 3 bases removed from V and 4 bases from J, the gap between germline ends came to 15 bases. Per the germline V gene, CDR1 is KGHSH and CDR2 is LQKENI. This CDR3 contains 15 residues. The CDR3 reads CASSPDRLRGTEAFF. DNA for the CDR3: TGTGCCAGCTCACCCGACAGGTTAAGGGGCACTGAAGCTTTCTTT.

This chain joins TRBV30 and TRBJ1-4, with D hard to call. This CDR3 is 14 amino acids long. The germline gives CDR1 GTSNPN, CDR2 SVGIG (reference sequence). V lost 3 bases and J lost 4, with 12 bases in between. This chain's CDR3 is CAWSAGGSNEKLFF. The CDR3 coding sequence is TGTGCCTGGAGCGCGGGAGGGAGTAATGAAAAACTGTTTTTT. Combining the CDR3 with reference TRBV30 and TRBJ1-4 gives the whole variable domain SQTIHQWPATLVQPVGSPLSLECTVEGTSNPNLYWYRQAAGRGLQLLFYSVGIGQISSEVPQNLSASRPQDRQFILSSKKLLLSDSGFYLCAWSAGGSNEKLFFGSGTQLSVL.

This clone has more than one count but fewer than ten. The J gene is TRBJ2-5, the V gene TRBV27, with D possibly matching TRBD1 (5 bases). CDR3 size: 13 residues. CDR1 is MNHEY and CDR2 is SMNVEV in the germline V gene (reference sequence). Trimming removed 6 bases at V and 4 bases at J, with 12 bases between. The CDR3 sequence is CASSPIGAETQYF. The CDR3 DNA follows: TGTGCCAGCAGCCCTATAGGGGCAGAGACCCAGTACTTC.

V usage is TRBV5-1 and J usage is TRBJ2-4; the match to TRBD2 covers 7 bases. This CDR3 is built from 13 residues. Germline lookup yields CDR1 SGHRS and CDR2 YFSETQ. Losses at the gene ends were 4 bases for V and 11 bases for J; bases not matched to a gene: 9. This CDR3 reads CASSPGGQGFQYF. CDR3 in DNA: TGCGCCAGCAGCCCGGGAGGTCAAGGGTTTCAGTACTTC.

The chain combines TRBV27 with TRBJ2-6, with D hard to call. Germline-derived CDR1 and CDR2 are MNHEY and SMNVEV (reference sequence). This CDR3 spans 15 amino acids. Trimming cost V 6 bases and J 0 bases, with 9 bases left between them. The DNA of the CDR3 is TGTGCCAGCAGCCAGGTTTCCTCTGGGGCCAACGTCCTGACTTTC. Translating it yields CASSQVSSGANVLTF.

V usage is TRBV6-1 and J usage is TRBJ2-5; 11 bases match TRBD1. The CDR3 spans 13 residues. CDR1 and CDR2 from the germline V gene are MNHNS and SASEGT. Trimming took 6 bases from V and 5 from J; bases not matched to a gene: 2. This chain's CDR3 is CASRDRGRETQYF. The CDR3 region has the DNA TGTGCCAGCAGGGACAGGGGGCGGGAGACCCAGTACTTC.

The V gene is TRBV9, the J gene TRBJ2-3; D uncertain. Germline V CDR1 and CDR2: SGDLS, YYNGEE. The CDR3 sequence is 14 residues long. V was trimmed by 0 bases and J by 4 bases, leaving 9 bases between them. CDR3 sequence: CASSVESWSDTQYF. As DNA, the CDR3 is TGTGCCAGCAGCGTAGAAAGCTGGTCAGATACGCAGTATTTT.

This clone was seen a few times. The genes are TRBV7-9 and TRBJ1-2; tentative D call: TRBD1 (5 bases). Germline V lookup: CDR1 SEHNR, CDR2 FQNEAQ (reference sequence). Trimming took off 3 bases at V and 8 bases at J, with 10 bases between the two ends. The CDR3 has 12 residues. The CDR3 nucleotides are TGTGCCAGCAGCTTGGACATAGGAGGCTACACCTTC. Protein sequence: CASSLDIGGYTF.

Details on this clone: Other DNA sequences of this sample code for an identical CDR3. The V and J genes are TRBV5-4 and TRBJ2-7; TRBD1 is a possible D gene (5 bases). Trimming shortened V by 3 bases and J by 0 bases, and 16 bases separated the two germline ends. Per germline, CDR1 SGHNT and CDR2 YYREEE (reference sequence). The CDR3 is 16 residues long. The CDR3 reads CASSWGLANSSYEQYF. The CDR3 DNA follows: TGTGCCAGCAGCTGGGGCCTGGCTAATTCCTCCTACGAGCAGTACTTC.

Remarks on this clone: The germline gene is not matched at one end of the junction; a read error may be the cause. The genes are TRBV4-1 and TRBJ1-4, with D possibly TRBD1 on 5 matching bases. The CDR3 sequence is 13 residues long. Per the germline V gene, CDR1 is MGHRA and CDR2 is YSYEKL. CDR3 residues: CASSQGQGGGRLF. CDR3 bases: TGCGCCAGCAGCCAAGGGCAGGGCGGGGGACGACTTTTT.